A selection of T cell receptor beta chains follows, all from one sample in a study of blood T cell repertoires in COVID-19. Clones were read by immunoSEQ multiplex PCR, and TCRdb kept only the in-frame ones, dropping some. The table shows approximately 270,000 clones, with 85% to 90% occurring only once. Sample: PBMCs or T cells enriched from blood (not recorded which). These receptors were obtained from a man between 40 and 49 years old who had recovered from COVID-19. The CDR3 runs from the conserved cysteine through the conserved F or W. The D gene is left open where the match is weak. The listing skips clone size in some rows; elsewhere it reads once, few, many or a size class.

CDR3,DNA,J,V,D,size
CASSTRTSNTEAFF,TGTGCCAGTAGTACACGGACATCGAACACTGAAGCTTTCTTT,TRBJ1-1,TRBV19,NA,NA
CASSSSGPRELFF,TGTGCCAGCAGCTCCTCAGGGCCTCGGGAGCTGTTTTTT,TRBJ2-2,TRBV13,NA,NA
CASSLARADRTEAFF,TGTGCCAGCAGCTTAGCGCGAGCCGACAGGACTGAAGCTTTCTTT,TRBJ1-1,TRBV7-2,NA,few
CASSLGLGQGWYEQYF,TGTGCCAGCAGCTTAGGACTGGGACAGGGGTGGTACGAGCAGTACTTC,TRBJ2-7,TRBV7-6,TRBD1,NA
CAWRLAGGNEQYF,TGTGCCTGGAGACTAGCGGGAGGGAACGAGCAGTACTTC,TRBJ2-7,TRBV30,TRBD2,NA
CASSPQLVGGDYNEQFF,TGTGCCAGCTCACCACAACTTGTGGGAGGGGACTACAATGAGCAGTTCTTC,TRBJ2-1,TRBV18,TRBD2,NA
CASSLPEGKDLSTDTQYF,TGTGCCAGCAGCTTACCTGAGGGAAAGGATCTTAGCACAGATACGCAGTATTTT,TRBJ2-3,TRBV7-2,NA,NA
CASSYLAGVGYEQYF,TGTGCCAGCAGTTATTTAGCAGGGGTTGGCTACGAGCAGTACTTC,TRBJ2-7,TRBV6-5,NA,NA
CASSPPGLAAYEQYF,TGTGCCAGCAGCCCCCCGGGACTAGCGGCCTACGAGCAGTACTTC,TRBJ2-7,TRBV4-2,TRBD2,NA
CASSFTGNTEAFF,TGTGCCAGCAGTTTCACGGGGAACACTGAAGCTTTCTTT,TRBJ1-1,TRBV27,NA,NA
CAISDGQGQTNYGYTF,TGTGCCATCAGTGACGGACAGGGACAGACAAACTATGGCTACACCTTC,TRBJ1-2,TRBV10-3,TRBD1,NA
CASQPLISARVGTEAFF,TGTGCCAGCCAACCCTTAATTTCGGCCAGGGTGGGCACTGAAGCTTTCTTT,TRBJ1-1,TRBV28,NA,few
CASSRTDLNTEAFF,TGTGCCAGCAGCCGGACAGACTTGAACACTGAAGCTTTCTTT,TRBJ1-1,TRBV27,NA,NA
CATSTRQVSGNTIYF,TGTGCCACCAGCACACGACAGGTCTCTGGAAACACCATATATTTT,TRBJ1-3,TRBV15,NA,NA
CASSPPGAGGTEAFF,TGTGCCAGCAGCCCACCCGGCGCGGGGGGCACTGAAGCTTTCTTT,TRBJ1-1,TRBV6-2/TRBV6-3,NA,NA
CAWSVLDRTEAFF,TGTGCCTGGAGTGTTCTCGACAGAACTGAAGCTTTCTTT,TRBJ1-1,TRBV30,NA,NA
CASSWTGTGDNQPQHF,TGCGCCAGCAGCTGGACCGGGACAGGGGACAATCAGCCCCAGCATTTT,TRBJ1-5,TRBV5-1,TRBD1,few
CASSLVAGGGQPQHF,TGTGCCAGCAGCTTGGTCGCAGGGGGTGGTCAGCCCCAGCATTTT,TRBJ1-5,TRBV5-5,TRBD1,NA
CASSLGGPSTEAFF,TGTGCCAGCAGCTTAGGGGGGCCGAGTACTGAAGCTTTCTTT,TRBJ1-1,TRBV7-6,NA,NA
CASSPGLATNEQYF,TGTGCCAGCAGCCCTGGACTAGCGACGAACGAGCAGTACTTC,TRBJ2-7,TRBV7-9,TRBD2,NA
CASSVRQQETQYF,TGTGCCAGCAGTGTGCGACAGCAAGAGACCCAGTACTTC,TRBJ2-5,TRBV2,NA,NA
CAWSEDRGLGYGYTF,TGTGCCTGGAGTGAAGACAGGGGGCTTGGTTATGGCTACACCTTC,TRBJ1-2,TRBV30,TRBD1,NA
CASSSGTGEKLFF,TGTGCCAGCAGTTCCGGGACAGGGGAAAAACTGTTTTTT,TRBJ1-4,TRBV12-3/TRBV12-4,TRBD1,NA
CASSLGSRGETQYF,TGTGCCAGCAGCTTGGGGTCCCGGGGGGAGACCCAGTACTTC,TRBJ2-5,TRBV5-6,NA,NA
CASSLREDTEAFF,TGTGCCAGCAGCTTGAGGGAGGACACTGAAGCTTTCTTT,TRBJ1-1,TRBV7-2,NA,NA
CASSPGETQYF,TGTGCCAGCAGTCCAGGAGAGACCCAGTACTTC,TRBJ2-5,TRBV6-6,NA,NA
CASSLRSGGGNEQFF,TGTGCCAGTAGCCTCCGGAGCGGGGGAGGCAATGAGCAGTTCTTC,TRBJ2-1,TRBV19,TRBD2,NA
CASSPSLQGLYEQYF,TGTGCCAGCAGCCCTTCCCTCCAGGGGCTATACGAGCAGTACTTC,TRBJ2-7,TRBV7-6,NA,NA
CASGDPDPTEAFF,TGTGCCAGCGGAGACCCAGACCCTACTGAAGCTTTCTTT,TRBJ1-1,TRBV12-3/TRBV12-4,NA,NA
CASSYTPTRYGTDTQYF,TGTGCCAGCAGTTATACCCCGACTAGATACGGCACAGATACGCAGTATTTT,TRBJ2-3,TRBV6-2/TRBV6-3,NA,NA
CASSLQGVRTDTQYF,TGTGCCAGCAGCCTACAGGGGGTTCGGACAGATACGCAGTATTTT,TRBJ2-3,TRBV7-3,TRBD1,NA
CATSGFGTGAAMEQYF,TGTGCCACCAGTGGGTTCGGGACAGGGGCTGCAATGGAGCAGTACTTC,TRBJ2-7,TRBV24-1,TRBD1,NA
CSVVPGGSYNEQFF,TGCAGCGTTGTCCCGGGGGGCTCCTACAATGAGCAGTTCTTC,TRBJ2-1,TRBV29-1,TRBD2,NA
CASSLPGQGQEYGYTF,TGTGCCAGCAGTCTTCCCGGACAGGGCCAGGAGTATGGCTACACCTTC,TRBJ1-2,TRBV28,TRBD1,once
CASSTQDNYEQYF,TGTGCCAGCAGCACGCAGGATAACTACGAGCAGTACTTC,TRBJ2-7,TRBV9,NA,once
CASSPLSAGVITDTQYF,TGTGCCAGCAGTCCCCTCAGCGCGGGGGTGATCACAGATACGCAGTATTTT,TRBJ2-3,TRBV6-2/TRBV6-3,TRBD2,NA
CASSPQRGTDGYTF,TGCGCCAGCAGCCCTCAACGGGGGACTGATGGCTACACCTTC,TRBJ1-2,TRBV4-1,NA,NA
CASSMSVENEAFF,TGTGCCAGTAGTATGAGTGTCGAGAATGAAGCTTTCTTT,TRBJ1-1,TRBV19,NA,NA
CASRSGLEEETQYF,TGTGCCAGTAGGTCGGGACTAGAGGAAGAGACCCAGTACTTC,TRBJ2-5,TRBV19,TRBD2,NA
CASSLRQGNTIYF,TGTGCCAGCAGCTTAAGACAGGGAAACACCATATATTTT,TRBJ1-3,TRBV7-3,NA,NA
CASSTQGATEAFF,TGTGCCAGCAGTACACAGGGGGCGACTGAAGCTTTCTTT,TRBJ1-1,TRBV27,TRBD1,NA
CASSEALRVSGYEQYF,TGTGCCAGCAGTGAAGCGCTTCGGGTTAGCGGTTACGAGCAGTACTTC,TRBJ2-7,TRBV2,NA,NA
CASSLTGSTDTQYF,TGTGCCAGCAGCTTGACAGGGTCCACAGATACGCAGTATTTT,TRBJ2-3,TRBV7-9,TRBD1,NA
CSVMGQGPYEQYF,TGCAGCGTGATGGGACAGGGTCCCTACGAGCAGTACTTC,TRBJ2-7,TRBV29-1,TRBD1,NA
CAWLHPGDRTRKAFF,TGTGCCTGGCTTCATCCGGGGGACAGGACGAGGAAGGCTTTCTTT,TRBJ1-1,TRBV30,TRBD1,NA
CASSDSTSGDTGELFF,TGTGCCAGCAGTGACTCGACTAGCGGAGACACCGGGGAGCTGTTTTTT,TRBJ2-2,TRBV6-4,TRBD2,NA
CASSPGTGTSEQYF,TGTGCCAGCAGCCCCGGGACAGGGACGAGCGAGCAGTACTTC,TRBJ2-7,TRBV27,TRBD1,NA
CASSWDISYNSPLHF,TGCGCCAGCAGCTGGGACATCTCCTATAATTCACCCCTCCACTTT,TRBJ1-6,TRBV5-1,NA,NA
CAWRGENTGELFF,TGTGCCTGGAGAGGGGAGAACACCGGGGAGCTGTTTTTT,TRBJ2-2,TRBV30,NA,NA
CASSSGSGANVLTF,TGTGCCAGCAGCTCAGGGTCGGGGGCCAACGTCCTGACTTTC,TRBJ2-6,TRBV3-1/TRBV3-2,NA,NA
CASSVSEQETQYF,TGTGCCAGCAGCGTAAGCGAGCAAGAGACCCAGTACTTC,TRBJ2-5,TRBV9,NA,NA
CASSPRDRSYEQYF,TGTGCCAGCAGCCCACGGGACAGATCCTACGAGCAGTACTTC,TRBJ2-7,TRBV5-4,TRBD1,NA